The sequence of this T cell receptor (beta chain) was determined in a study of T cells in Graves' hyperthyroidism and ophthalmopathy. The table lists this clonotype with a few counts. The antigen is unknown. Investigators excluded patients with uncontrolled infection, other autoimmune disease, pregnancy or lactation. The authors took PBMCs from 10 ml fresh peripheral blood. The study's findings and limits: Separation of ophthalmopathy from stable hyperthyroidism was achieved by a 13 V-J model.

Amplification targeted TCR beta CDR3 regions from RNA transcripts. Primed by the HTBI set, a first-round RT-PCR was run on the TCR CDR3. TCRdb passed the multiplex PCR reads through MiXCR, listing each CDR3 protein once. The data hold approximately 400,000 distinct CDR3 sequences, with approximately 25% observed a single time. V gave up 3 bases and J gave up 5 bases; unmatched junction bases: 8. CDR1 is SGHTA, CDR2 FQGNSA, per germline. The CDR3 has 16 amino acids. The receptor comes from a man aged 50 to 60 with Graves' hyperthyroidism. The sample comprised blood. The chain has TRBV7-2 and TRBJ2-5; TRBD2 matches 11 bases. The CDR3 bases are TGTGCCAGCAGCTTTGTTAGCGGGAGGGCCAGGGAGACCCAGTACTTC. Protein sequence: CASSFVSGRARETQYF.